This entry is about one T cell receptor beta chain. These data come from a study of T cell responses to AZD1222 COVID-19 vaccine. The assay was immunoSEQ multiplex PCR, and TCRdb's table has in-frame clones only and misses some. The sample includes fewer than 70,000 clones, 60% to 85% of them seen just once. Germline CDR1 is SQVTM and CDR2 is ANQGSEA. Trimming pared 4 bases from V and 4 bases from J, leaving 16 bases between. This CDR3 has 14 residues. Sequencing used peripheral blood, obtained 28 days after the second AZD1222 dose. This TCR derives from an adult who received the AZD1222 COVID-19 vaccine. This chain links TRBV29-1 with TRBJ1-2; a possible D gene is TRBD1 (5 bases). DNA of the CDR3: TGCAGCGTTGTGCCTACCGGGACGGCCTATGGCTACACCTTC. Translating gives CSVVPTGTAYGYTF.